The clone carrying this T cell receptor beta chain was seen repeatedly, ten times or more. This CDR3 has 14 amino acids. CDR1 SGDLS and CDR2 YYNGEE come from the germline V gene. The junction had 6 bases not matched to a gene; V was cut back by 3 bases and J by 5 bases. The authors ran the assay at deep level. TCRdb keeps only in-frame clones here, not all; method: immunoSEQ multiplex PCR. This sample has over 400,000 clones, with 70% to 85% found just once. This sample is part of a study of shared clonotypes between healthy human individuals. This TCR derives from a woman between 35 and 50 years old in good health. Some clones in this sample may be carry-over from other donors' samples. Specimen: PBMCs. The chain links TRBV9 to TRBJ2-7, with 9 positions matching TRBD1. The CDR3 sequence: CASSATGGWNEQYF. The CDR3 nucleotides read TGTGCCAGCAGCGCGACAGGGGGTTGGAACGAGCAGTACTTC.